A single sample gave rise to the 22 T cell receptor beta chains below, sequenced in a study of blood T cell repertoires in COVID-19. The data were produced by immunoSEQ multiplex PCR, yet TCRdb's version contains in-frame clones alone and is incomplete. The data hold approximately 220,000 clones, with 84% observed a single time. Source material: PBMCs or T cells enriched from blood (not recorded which). All receptors derive from a woman aged 40 to 49 who had recovered from COVID-19.

This chain's CDR3 is CASSQVAGGVLEAFF. CDR3 sequence (DNA): TGCGCCAGCAGCCAAGTTGCTGGGGGGGTACTTGAAGCTTTCTTT. The chain links TRBV4-3 to TRBJ1-1; D possibly corresponds to TRBD1 (5 bases). This CDR3 spans 15 amino acids. The V and J ends lost 1 base and 7 bases respectively, with 16 bases between them. Germline loops: CDR1 LGHNA, CDR2 YSLEER.

The chain is built from TRBV10-3 and TRBJ2-3, with unresolved D. The V end was cut by 4 bases, the J end by 1 base, with 12 bases between. Germline assignment: CDR1 ENHRY and CDR2 SYGVKD. The CDR3 is 15 residues long. The CDR3 sequence: CAISVGVGRTDTQYF. Written as DNA, the CDR3 is TGTGCCATCAGTGTAGGAGTTGGCCGCACAGATACGCAGTATTTT.

The rearrangement links TRBV7-3 to TRBJ2-1; D uncertain. CDR1 SGHTA and CDR2 FQGTGA come from the germline V gene. V dropped 1 base and J dropped 3 bases, with 13 bases sitting between them. This CDR3 contains 16 residues. The CDR3: CASSLMSSKSYNEQFF. The CDR3 nucleotides read TGTGCCAGCAGCTTAATGAGCTCGAAAAGCTACAATGAGCAGTTCTTC.

The V call is TRBV9, the J call TRBJ2-3, with D perhaps matching TRBD1 (6 bases). V lost 3 bases to trimming and J lost 3 bases, with 8 bases between them. CDR3 length: 13 amino acids. Germline CDR1 SGDLS, CDR2 YYNGEE. DNA of the CDR3: TGTGCCAGCAGCGCCGGGACAACAGATACGCAGTATTTT. The encoded protein is CASSAGTTDTQYF. Full variable domain (missing parts from reference TRBV9 and TRBJ2-3): DSGVTQTPKHLITATGQRVTLRCSPRSGDLSVYWYQQSLDQGLQFLIQYYNGEERAKGNILERFSAQQFPDLHSELNLSSLELGDSALYFCASSAGTTDTQYFGPGTRLTVL.

This clone has a single count. V gene TRBV29-1 combines with J gene TRBJ2-7; TRBD2 matches at 9 bases. The CDR3 totals 15 residues. The V and J ends lost 7 bases and 1 base, in that order; junction bases with no gene match: 11. Germline CDR1 is SQVTM and CDR2 is ANQGSEA. CDR3 coding DNA: TGCAGCGACCTCCCACGACTAGCGGTTTCCTACGAGCAGTACTTC. Its translation is CSDLPRLAVSYEQYF.

This CDR3 reads CASSLDQGLNTEAFF. CDR3 DNA sequence: TGTGCCAGCAGCTTAGATCAGGGCCTGAACACTGAAGCTTTCTTT. This chain joins TRBV11-2 and TRBJ1-1; D possibly corresponds to TRBD1 (5 bases). Trimming cost V 0 bases and J 0 bases, with 8 bases left between them. This CDR3 is built from 15 residues. Per germline, CDR1 SGHAT and CDR2 FQNNGV.

This clone occurred a few times. This sequence joins TRBV28 and TRBJ2-7; 9 bases map to TRBD1. Germline V gives CDR1 MDHEN, CDR2 SYDVKM. This CDR3 has 12 amino acids. Losses at the gene ends were 7 bases for V and 4 bases for J; bases not matched to a gene: 2. The CDR3 reads CASTGTGYEQYF. CDR3 bases: TGTGCCAGCACGGGGACAGGGTACGAGCAGTACTTC. The variable domain in full, with the rest retrieved from reference TRBV28 and TRBJ2-7, is DVKVTQSSRYLVKRTGEKVFLECVQDMDHENMFWYRQDPGLGLRLIYFSYDVKMKEKGDIPEGYSVSREKKERFSLILESASTNQTSMYLCASTGTGYEQYFGPGTRLTVT.

This chain links TRBV7-2 with TRBJ1-2; possible D gene TRBD1, 5 bases. V was clipped by 1 base and J by 3 bases, with 12 bases between them. This CDR3 is built from 15 residues. The V gene's germline CDR1 is SGHTA and CDR2 FQGNSA. Written as DNA, the CDR3 is TGTGCCAGCAGCTTAGGTGGGGGGATGGACTATGGCTACACCTTC. This sequence encodes CASSLGGGMDYGYTF. Based on the CDR3 plus reference TRBV7-2 and TRBJ1-2, the full variable domain is GAGVSQSPSNKVTEKGKDVELRCDPISGHTALYWYRQSLGQGLEFLIYFQGNSAPDKSGLPSDRFSAERTGGSVSTLTIQRTQQEDSAVYLCASSLGGGMDYGYTFGSGTRLTVV.

V is TRBV10-1 and J is TRBJ2-7; 7 nucleotides align to TRBD1. The CDR3 is 13 amino acids. With V trimmed by 7 bases and J by 5 bases, 8 bases remained unmatched. Germline V gene data show CDR1 as WNHNN and CDR2 as SYGVQD (reference sequence). CDR3 nucleotide sequence: TGCGCCAGCAATAACAGGGGTGGCGACGAGCAGTACTTC. Protein sequence: CASNNRGGDEQYF.

The table lists this clone with a count of one. The J gene is TRBJ2-5, the V gene TRBV5-1; 8 nucleotides align to TRBD1. The length of the CDR3 is 14 residues. V trimming: 4 bases; J trimming: 4 bases; junction bases outside the gene matches: 6. The germline gives CDR1 SGHRS, CDR2 YFSETQ. The CDR3 nucleotides are TGCGCCAGCAGCCCGACAGGGGATCGAGAGACCCAGTACTTC. Its translation is CASSPTGDRETQYF.

The rearrangement joins TRBV3-1 (or the pseudogene TRBV3-2) to TRBJ2-7; 11 bases line up with TRBD2. The CDR3 is 14 amino acids. V trimming: 2 bases; J trimming: 7 bases; junction bases outside the gene matches: 4. CDR1 and CDR2 from the germline V gene are LGHDT and YNNKEL (reference sequence). The CDR3 loop reads CASSQTLAGVEQYF. In DNA, the CDR3 is TGTGCCAGCAGCCAAACACTAGCGGGGGTTGAGCAGTACTTC.

This clone is a singleton in its sample. This chain joins TRBV28 and TRBJ2-3; TRBD2 agrees at 7 bases. Germline trimming cut 2 bases from V and 0 bases from J; bases unmatched to any gene: 17. The CDR3 covers 20 residues. The germline CDR1 and CDR2 sequences are MDHEN and SYDVKM. As DNA, the CDR3 is TGTGCCAGCAGTTTACGGGCCCCCCGGAGGCTAGCGGCCAGCACAGATACGCAGTATTTT. It encodes CASSLRAPRRLAASTDTQYF.

The chain carries TRBV11-2 and TRBJ1-1, with D tentatively TRBD1 (5 bases). The germline CDR1 and CDR2 sequences are SGHAT and FQNNGV. Between the trimmed V and J ends, which lost 3 bases and 5 bases, there was a span of 10 bases. This CDR3 comprises 13 residues. CDR3 DNA: TGTGCCAGCAGCTTCTCCAGGGTAACTGAAGCTTTCTTT. This encodes CASSFSRVTEAFF.

V and J are TRBV6-1 and TRBJ2-1; 8 bases align to TRBD2. The CDR3 totals 16 residues. The V gene's germline CDR1 is MNHNS and CDR2 SASEGT. The J segment lost 6 bases and the V segment lost 3 bases, leaving 10 bases of the junction unmatched. DNA of the CDR3: TGTGCCAGCAGTGAGGGAACTAGCGGCTACCCCAATGAGCAGTTCTTC. Amino acids: CASSEGTSGYPNEQFF.

The chain is built from TRBV27 and TRBJ2-2; weak D call: TRBD1 (6 bases). This CDR3 has 15 residues. Germline V gene data show CDR1 as MNHEY and CDR2 as SMNVEV (reference sequence). V was pared by 10 bases and J by 0 bases, with 15 bases between. This CDR3 is CATSQGRANTGELFF. CDR3 in DNA: TGTGCCACCTCCCAGGGGAGAGCGAACACCGGGGAGCTGTTTTTT.

J is TRBJ1-3 and V is TRBV3-1 (or the pseudogene TRBV3-2); 7 positions agree with TRBD1. The J segment lost 0 bases and the V segment lost 4 bases, leaving 6 bases of the junction unmatched. Germline CDR1 is LGHDT and CDR2 is YNNKEL (reference sequence). CDR3 length equals 16 residues. For the CDR3, the DNA is TGTGCCAGCAGCCCATCCGACAGGGCCTCTGGAAACACCATATATTTT. This encodes CASSPSDRASGNTIYF.

The V call is TRBV3-1 (or the pseudogene TRBV3-2), the J call TRBJ1-3; no firm D call. V was clipped by 3 bases and J by 0 bases, with 12 bases between them. Germline CDR1 LGHDT, CDR2 YNNKEL (reference sequence). The CDR3 length is 16 residues. The CDR3: CASSHGDCRSGNTIYF. The CDR3 coding sequence is TGTGCCAGCAGCCATGGAGACTGCCGCTCTGGAAACACCATATATTTT.

This rearrangement joins TRBV14 to TRBJ2-7, with D perhaps TRBD2 (5 bases). V lost 5 bases and J 2 bases, leaving 13 bases between the germline ends. Germline V lookup: CDR1 SGHDN, CDR2 FVKESK. The CDR3 extends over 14 amino acids. The CDR3, as DNA: TGTGCCAGCAGCTTGGCTCCGGGGACCTACGAGCAGTACGTC. This gives the protein CASSLAPGTYEQYV.

V is TRBV30 and J is TRBJ2-3; 11 nucleotides match TRBD2. CDR3 length: 16 amino acids. The germline V gene encodes CDR1 GTSNPN and CDR2 SVGIG (reference sequence). After removal of 0 bases from V and 4 bases from J, the junction contained 6 bases not matched to a gene. The CDR3 DNA is TGTGCCTGGAGTGTGGGTAGCGGGAGGGTAGCAGATACGCAGTATTTT. Amino acid sequence: CAWSVGSGRVADTQYF.

This sequence joins TRBV5-1 and TRBJ1-4, with TRBD1 matching 8 bases. The CDR3 loop spans 15 amino acids. Losses at the gene ends were 4 bases for V and 8 bases for J; bases not matched to a gene: 10. Germline V gene sequence: CDR1 SGHRS, CDR2 YFSETQ. CDR3 nucleotides: TGCGCCAGCAGCGTGACAGGGGACACTCGGGAAAAACTGTTTTTT. Its translation is CASSVTGDTREKLFF.

J is TRBJ1-2 and V is TRBV2; D perhaps matches TRBD1 (5 bases). The CDR3 length is 13 residues. Germline V lookup: CDR1 SNHLY, CDR2 FYNNEI. Trimming removed 6 bases from V and 2 bases from J, with 10 bases in between. Here the CDR3 reads CASSVDTNYGYTF. Here the CDR3 DNA reads TGTGCCAGCAGCGTGGACACGAACTATGGCTACACCTTC.

The chain combines TRBV13 with TRBJ2-7; 11 bases agree with TRBD2. CDR1 is PRHDT and CDR2 is FYEKMQ in the germline V gene (reference sequence). J was trimmed by 5 bases and V by 2 bases; bases with no gene match: 5. The CDR3 extends over 15 amino acids. For the CDR3, the DNA is TGTGCCAGCAGCTTACCACTAGCGGGAGCCCACGAGCAGTACTTC. Its translation is CASSLPLAGAHEQYF.